This entry is about one T cell receptor (beta chain). The sample is drawn from a study of blood T cell repertoires in COVID-19. Study in general: Samples taken during acute and convalescent COVID-19 were collected in the United States, Italy and Spain. PBMCs, B-cell-depleted T cells, or T cells were the source of the cDNA or gDNA that made up the material.

The repertoire was sequenced with immunoSEQ multiplex PCR; TCRdb's copy has only in-frame clones and lacks some. The sample holds about 400,000 clones; around 90% are singletons and the top ten take 1.2%. The CDR3 covers 16 residues. Germline V CDR1 and CDR2: SGHVS, FNYEAQ. The V end lost 2 bases, the J end lost 1 base, and 15 bases lay between the germline ends. Specimen: peripheral blood. The clonotype comes from a man aged 40-49 years with acute or convalescent COVID-19. The chain links TRBV7-6 to TRBJ2-7; the D is unclear. The CDR3 nucleotides read TGTGCCAGCAGCTTATTGGGCAGTACCATGTCCTACGAGCAGTACTTC. This encodes CASSLLGSTMSYEQYF.